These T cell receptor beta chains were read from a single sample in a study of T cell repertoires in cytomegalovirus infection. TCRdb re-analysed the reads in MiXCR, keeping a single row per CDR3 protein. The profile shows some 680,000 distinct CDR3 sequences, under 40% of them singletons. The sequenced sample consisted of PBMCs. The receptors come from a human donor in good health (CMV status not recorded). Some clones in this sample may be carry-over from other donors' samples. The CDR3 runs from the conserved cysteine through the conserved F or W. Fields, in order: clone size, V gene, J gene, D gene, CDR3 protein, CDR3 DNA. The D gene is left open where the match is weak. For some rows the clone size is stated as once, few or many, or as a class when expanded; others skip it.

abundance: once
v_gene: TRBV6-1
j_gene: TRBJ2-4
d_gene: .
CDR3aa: CASRDENIQYF
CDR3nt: TGTGCCAGCAGGGACGAAAACATTCAGTACTTC

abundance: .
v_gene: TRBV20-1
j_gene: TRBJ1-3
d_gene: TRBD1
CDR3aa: CSARVAGGTGSGNTIYF
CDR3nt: TGCAGTGCTAGAGTGGCAGGGGGTACCGGCTCTGGAAACACCATATATTTT

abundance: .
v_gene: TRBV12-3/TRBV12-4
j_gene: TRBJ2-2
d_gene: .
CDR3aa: CASSPPALHTGELFF
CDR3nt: TGTGCCAGCAGTCCACCCGCCCTCCACACCGGGGAGCTGTTTTTT

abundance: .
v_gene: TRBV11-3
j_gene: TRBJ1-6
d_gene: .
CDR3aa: CASSMSGSPLHF
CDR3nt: TGTGCCAGCAGTATGTCCGGTTCACCCCTCCACTTT

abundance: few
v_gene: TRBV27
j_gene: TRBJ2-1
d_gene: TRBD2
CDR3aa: CASRLRPSGNNEQFF
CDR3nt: TGTGCCAGCAGACTCCGGCCTAGCGGAAACAATGAGCAGTTCTTC

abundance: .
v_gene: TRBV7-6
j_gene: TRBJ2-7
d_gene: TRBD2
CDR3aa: CASSSRTSSSYEQYF
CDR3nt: TGTGCCAGCAGCTCCCGGACTAGCAGTTCCTACGAGCAGTACTTC

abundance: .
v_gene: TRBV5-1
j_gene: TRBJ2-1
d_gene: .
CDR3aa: CASSPRLGGVQNEQFF
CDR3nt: TGCGCCAGCAGCCCGCGACTAGGGGGCGTTCAGAATGAGCAGTTCTTC

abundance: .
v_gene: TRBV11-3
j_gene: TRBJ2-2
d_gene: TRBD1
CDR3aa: CASSPGRQGNTGELFF
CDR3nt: TGTGCCAGCAGCCCCGGCAGACAGGGGAACACCGGGGAGCTGTTTTTT

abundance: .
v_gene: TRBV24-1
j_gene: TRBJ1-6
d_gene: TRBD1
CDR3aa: CATSDRQGSPLHF
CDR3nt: TGTGCCACCAGTGATCGACAGGGATCACCCCTCCACTTT

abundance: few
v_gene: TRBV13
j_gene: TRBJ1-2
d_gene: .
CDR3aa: CASSYQREGGYTF
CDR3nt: TGTGCCAGCAGCTACCAACGGGAGGGAGGCTACACCTTC

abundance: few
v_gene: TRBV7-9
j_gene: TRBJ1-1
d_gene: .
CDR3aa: CASSLWQRRAFF
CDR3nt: TGTGCCAGCAGCTTATGGCAGCGTAGGGCTTTCTTT

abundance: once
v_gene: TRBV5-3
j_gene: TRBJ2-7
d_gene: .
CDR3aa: CASSLPGVASYEQYF
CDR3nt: TGTGCCAGCAGCTTGCCAGGGGTGGCCTCCTACGAGCAGTACTTC

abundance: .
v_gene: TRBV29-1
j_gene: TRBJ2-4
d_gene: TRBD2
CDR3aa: CSVLAGGTKNIQYF
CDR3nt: TGCAGCGTTCTAGCGGGGGGAACCAAAAACATTCAGTACTTC

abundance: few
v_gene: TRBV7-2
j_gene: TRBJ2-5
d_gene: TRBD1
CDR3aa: CASSLVLGTGLETQYF
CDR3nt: TGTGCCAGCAGCTTAGTTTTGGGGACAGGGCTTGAGACCCAGTACTTC

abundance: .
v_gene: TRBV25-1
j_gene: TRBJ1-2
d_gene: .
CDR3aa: CASSDLAFSGYTF
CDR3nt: TGTGCCAGCAGTGACCTGGCATTTTCGGGCTACACCTTC